This T cell receptor (beta chain) was observed in a study of T cell clones after liver transplantation. Study overall: Tolerance: complete withdrawal held at least one year, liver enzymes staying within twice normal.

The protocol was immunoSEQ multiplex PCR, while the TCRdb copy is restricted to in-frame clones and leaves out a portion. The repertoire consists of thousands of clones, with 70% to 85% occurring once and the leading ten covering 30% to 40%. This TCR was recovered from a human patient who received a liver transplant. A share of the T cells may be of graft donor origin. The specimen was CD8+ T cells from blood, collected 24 months after liver transplant.

Here the CDR3 reads CASSETGGHDGYTF. For the CDR3, the DNA is TGTGCCAGCAGTGAAACAGGGGGTCATGATGGCTACACCTTC. J is TRBJ1-2 and V is TRBV2; 8 bases match TRBD1. The V and J ends lost 2 bases and 6 bases, in that order; junction bases with no gene match: 5. The germline V gene encodes CDR1 SNHLY and CDR2 FYNNEI. The CDR3 length is 14 residues. Looking up the rest from reference TRBV2 and TRBJ1-2 gives the full variable domain: EPEVTQTPSHQVTQMGQEVILRCVPISNHLYFYWYRQILGQKVEFLVSFYNNEISEKSEIFDDQFSVERPDGSNFTLKIRSTKLEDSAMYFCASSETGGHDGYTFGSGTRLTVV.